The entry below gives a single TCR beta chain sequence along with its context. The sample has other DNA sequences that encode this CDR3 too. The record originates from a study of blood T cell repertoires in COVID-19. Study overall: Sample material is recorded as cDNA or gDNA derived from T cells, B-cell-depleted T cells, or PBMCs.

Source study methods: Amplified reference gene primers provided the basis for estimating nucleated cell counts. The repertoire was sequenced with immunoSEQ multiplex PCR; TCRdb's copy has only in-frame clones and lacks some. The DNA was the basis for D and trimming; V, J and clone size are from that table. The data hold around 100,000 clones, with around 90% observed a single time. Source material: peripheral blood. This receptor was obtained from a woman older than 75 in a cohort sampled during active COVID-19.

CDR3 DNA: TGTGCCAGCAGCTTAGGGGGGGACAATCAGCCCCAGCATTTT. Encoded protein: CASSLGGDNQPQHF. The chain recombines TRBV11-2 with TRBJ1-5; tentatively, D is TRBD1 (5 bases). Germline loops: CDR1 SGHAT, CDR2 FQNNGV. Trimming shortened V by 1 base and J by 3 bases, and 7 bases separated the two germline ends. This CDR3 is built from 14 residues.